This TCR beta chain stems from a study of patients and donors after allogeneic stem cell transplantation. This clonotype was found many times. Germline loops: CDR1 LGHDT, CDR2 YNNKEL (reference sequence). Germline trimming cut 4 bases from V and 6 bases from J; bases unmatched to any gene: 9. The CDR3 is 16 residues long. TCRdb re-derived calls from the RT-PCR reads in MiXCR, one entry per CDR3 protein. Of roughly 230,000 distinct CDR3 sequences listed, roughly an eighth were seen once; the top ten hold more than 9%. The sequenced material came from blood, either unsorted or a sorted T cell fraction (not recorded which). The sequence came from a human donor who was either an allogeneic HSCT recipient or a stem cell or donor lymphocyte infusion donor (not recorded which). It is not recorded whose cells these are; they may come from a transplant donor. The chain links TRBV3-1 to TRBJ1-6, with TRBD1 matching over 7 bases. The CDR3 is CASSLRTGPTNSPLHF. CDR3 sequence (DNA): TGTGCCAGCAGCCTCCGGACAGGACCTACTAATTCACCCCTCCACTTT.